These 12 T cell receptor beta chains came from one sample sequenced in a study of blood T cell repertoires in COVID-19. The data were produced by immunoSEQ multiplex PCR, yet TCRdb's version contains in-frame clones alone and is incomplete. The data contain roughly 130,000 clones, about 80% of them singletons. The sequenced material came from peripheral blood. Source of these receptors: a woman aged 80 or over with acute or convalescent COVID-19.

This chain uses TRBV4-1 with TRBJ2-2; TRBD1 is a possible D gene (6 bases). Germline loops: CDR1 MGHRA, CDR2 YSYEKL. The CDR3 extends over 15 amino acids. V dropped 1 base and J dropped 5 bases, with 11 bases sitting between them. The CDR3 coding sequence is TGCGCCAGCAGCCAAGTCAGGGGTGGAACCGGGGAGCTGTTTTTT. This codes for CASSQVRGGTGELFF.

The chain uses TRBV2 and TRBJ2-2; TRBD1 aligns across 8 bases. V trimming: 2 bases; J trimming: 2 bases; junction bases outside the gene matches: 7. The germline gives CDR1 SNHLY, CDR2 FYNNEI. CDR3 length: 17 residues. CDR3 region: CASSEFYPGGNTGELFF. The CDR3 DNA is TGTGCCAGCAGTGAATTTTACCCAGGGGGCAACACCGGGGAGCTGTTTTTT.

Comment on this clone: Germline and junction disagree at one end, which may indicate a read error. The chain joins TRBV7-3 to TRBJ2-1; 9 positions match TRBD2. From germline, CDR1 is SGHTA and CDR2 FQGTGA. This CDR3 contains 15 residues. The CDR3 reads CASSSGTSSNNEQFF. The DNA for the CDR3 is TGTGCCAGCAGCTCCGGGACTAGCTCCAACAATGAGCAGTTCTTC.

The chain joins TRBV12-3 or TRBV12-4 to TRBJ1-2, with 7 nucleotides matching TRBD1. This CDR3 contains 12 residues. The V segment lost 6 bases and the J segment 6 bases; nucleotides outside the gene matches: 4. The chain's CDR3 is CASSPGGHGYTF. The CDR3 DNA is TGTGCCAGCAGCCCAGGGGGGCATGGCTACACCTTC.

For the CDR3, the DNA is TGCAGCGTTGAAGTGGGGCTAGCTAACTATGGCTACACCTTC. It codes for CSVEVGLANYGYTF. The V gene is TRBV29-1, the J gene TRBJ1-2; D possibly corresponds to TRBD1 (5 bases). V was clipped by 1 base and J by 0 bases, with 9 bases between them. Germline V gene sequence: CDR1 SQVTM, CDR2 ANQGSEA. The CDR3 totals 14 residues.

The chain has TRBV27 and TRBJ1-2, with 8 bases identical to TRBD1. Germline CDR1 MNHEY, CDR2 SMNVEV (reference sequence). V was pared by 1 base and J by 2 bases, with 9 bases of the junction left unmatched. This CDR3 is built from 17 residues. As DNA, the CDR3 is TGTGCCAGCAGTTTATGGGGCCCAGGGGGCCCAAACTATGGCTACACCTTC. Translated, it gives CASSLWGPGGPNYGYTF.

V usage is TRBV5-1 and J usage is TRBJ1-2; D remains ambiguous. Trimming pared 0 bases from V and 1 base from J, leaving 10 bases between. CDR3 length: 15 amino acids. Germline CDR1 is SGHRS and CDR2 is YFSETQ. The CDR3 nucleotides read TGCGCCAGCAGCTTGGACAGCACTTTTAACTATGGCTACACCTTC. Translating it yields CASSLDSTFNYGYTF.

Only a few counts were recorded for this clone. Here the CDR3 reads CASSETGTGYTF. The CDR3 bases are TGTGCCAGCAGTGAGACAGGTACTGGCTACACCTTC. The rearrangement links TRBV6-4 to TRBJ1-2, with D possibly being TRBD1 (6 bases). The CDR3 is made up of 12 amino acids. Germline-derived CDR1 and CDR2 are MRHNA and SNTAGT. Trimming took 3 bases from V and 7 from J, leaving 9 bases between them.

The rearrangement joins TRBV7-2 to TRBJ1-1; D remains unclear. The germline V gene encodes CDR1 SGHTA and CDR2 FQGNSA. The germline V and J ends were trimmed by 2 bases and 4 bases, with 17 bases remaining between them. The length of the CDR3 is 16 residues. The CDR3 coding sequence is TGTGCCAGCAGCTTACGAGGGAGTGGGGTGGTCACTGAAGCTTTCTTT. Its protein product is CASSLRGSGVVTEAFF.

The chain combines TRBV29-1 with TRBJ2-5, with a tentative D call TRBD1 (7 bases). Per the germline V gene, CDR1 is SQVTM and CDR2 is ANQGSEA. Trimming removed 4 bases at V and 2 bases at J, with 11 bases between. The CDR3 spans 13 residues. The CDR3, as DNA: TGCAGCGTTGCGGCAGGGGGGCAAGAGACCCAGTACTTC. Amino acid sequence: CSVAAGGQETQYF. Full variable domain (remainder filled in from reference TRBV29-1 and TRBJ2-5): SAVISQKPSRDICQRGTSLTIQCQVDSQVTMMFWYRQQPGQSLTLIATANQGSEATYESGFVIDKFPISRPNLTFSTLTVSNMSPEDSSIYLCSVAAGGQETQYFGPGTRLLVL.

The V and J genes are TRBV30 and TRBJ1-2; D might be TRBD1 (5 bases). The V end was cut by 5 bases, the J end by 8 bases, with 21 bases between. Germline V gene data show CDR1 as GTSNPN and CDR2 as SVGIG (reference sequence). The CDR3 contains 14 residues. The CDR3 DNA sequence: TGTGCCTGGGGCCCACCGTGGCAGGGCTGGGGCTACACCTTC. Residues: CAWGPPWQGWGYTF.

This clone has only one observation. The chain combines TRBV2 with TRBJ1-2, with D possibly matching TRBD1 (5 bases). V lost 0 bases, J lost 7 bases, and 6 bases lay in between. Germline CDR1 reads SNHLY; CDR2 reads FYNNEI. CDR3 size: 12 residues. DNA of the CDR3: TGTGCCAGCAGTGAAGCGGGGGGTGGCTACACCTTC. Amino acids: CASSEAGGGYTF.